Below are 31 T cell receptor beta chains sequenced from a single sample in a study of blood T cell repertoires in COVID-19. Only in-frame clones appear in the TCRdb table, and some are missing; sequencing was by immunoSEQ multiplex PCR. The table shows 150,000 to 200,000 clones, with 75% to 85% occurring only once. Specimen: peripheral blood. Every receptor here comes from a woman in her sixties or seventies with COVID-19, enrolled during active disease.

There are a few counts of this clone. V is TRBV4-1 and J is TRBJ2-3, with 12 bases aligning to TRBD2. Per germline, CDR1 MGHRA and CDR2 YSYEKL. Trimming removed 0 bases from V and 5 bases from J; junction bases left unmatched: 6. This CDR3 contains 17 residues. The CDR3 loop is CASSQDLAGGPGDTQYF. The DNA of the CDR3 is TGCGCCAGCAGCCAAGATCTAGCGGGGGGGCCTGGAGATACGCAGTATTTT.

The rearrangement uses TRBV19 and TRBJ1-2; maybe TRBD1 (6 bases). CDR3 size: 15 residues. Germline lookup yields CDR1 LNHDA and CDR2 SQIVND (reference sequence). V was shortened by 5 bases and J by 2 bases, with 15 bases between the two germline ends. The CDR3 sequence: CASSPSGQNNYGYTF. The CDR3 nucleotides are TGTGCCAGTAGTCCCTCAGGACAGAACAACTATGGCTACACCTTC. The full variable domain, its missing parts supplied by reference TRBV19 and TRBJ1-2, is DGGITQSPKYLFRKEGQNVTLSCEQNLNHDAMYWYRQDPGQGLRLIYYSQIVNDFQKGDIAEGYSVSREKKESFPLTVTSAQKNPTAFYLCASSPSGQNNYGYTFGSGTRLTVV.

This clone was recorded once. The CDR3 coding sequence is TGTGCCAGCAGCCAAGATTGGACAGGGGGGCCCTTTGGGAACACCGGGGAGCTGTTTTTT. It yields the protein CASSQDWTGGPFGNTGELFF. V and J are TRBV4-2 and TRBJ2-2; 10 positions agree with TRBD1. The germline V gene encodes CDR1 LGHNA and CDR2 YNFKEQ. J lost 1 base, V lost 0 bases, and 11 bases had no gene match. This CDR3 spans 20 amino acids.

This clone showed up just a few times. The J gene is TRBJ1-2, the V gene TRBV5-4; 8 bases map to TRBD1. The CDR3 is 14 residues long. Germline-derived CDR1 and CDR2 are SGHNT and YYREEE (reference sequence). The V segment lost 2 bases and the J segment 4 bases; nucleotides outside the gene matches: 4. This CDR3 reads CASSFRTGIYGYTF. CDR3 nucleotides: TGTGCCAGCAGCTTCCGGACAGGGATCTATGGCTACACCTTC. The full variable domain, with the rest looked up from reference TRBV5-4 and TRBJ1-2, is ETGVTQSPTHLIKTRGQQVTLRCSSQSGHNTVSWYQQALGQGPQFIFQYYREEENGRGNFPPRFSGLQFPNYSSELNVNALELDDSALYLCASSFRTGIYGYTFGSGTRLTVV.

The chain links TRBV5-6 to TRBJ2-7, with D possibly TRBD1 on 6 matching bases. The CDR3 spans 14 residues. Trimming shortened V by 3 bases and J by 2 bases, and 12 bases separated the two germline ends. Germline loops: CDR1 SGHDT, CDR2 YYEEEE. The CDR3 DNA sequence: TGTGCCAGCAGCTCAACGGGACAACCCTACGAGCAGTACTTC. It specifies CASSSTGQPYEQYF.

The chain has TRBV7-9 and TRBJ2-5; 12 positions match TRBD2. J was trimmed by 5 bases and V by 1 base; bases with no gene match: 11. The CDR3 has 18 residues. Germline V gene lookup returns CDR1 SEHNR and CDR2 FQNEAQ (reference sequence). DNA of the CDR3: TGTGCCAGCAGCTTAGTGCGGCTAGCGGGAGGGCCGGGGGAGACCCAGTACTTC. It codes for CASSLVRLAGGPGETQYF.

The chain uses TRBV5-1 and TRBJ2-1; 12 bases line up with TRBD1. There are 15 residues in the CDR3. In germline, CDR1 is SGHRS, CDR2 YFSETQ. Germline trimming cut 3 bases from V and 7 bases from J; bases unmatched to any gene: 5. The chain's CDR3 is CASSSGQGAGNEQFF. As DNA, the CDR3 is TGCGCCAGCAGCTCGGGACAGGGGGCAGGGAATGAGCAGTTCTTC. The entire variable domain, with the rest obtained from reference TRBV5-1 and TRBJ2-1, is as follows: KAGVTQTPRYLIKTRGQQVTLSCSPISGHRSVSWYQQTPGQGLQFLFEYFSETQRNKGNFPGRFSGRQFSNSRSEMNVSTLELGDSALYLCASSSGQGAGNEQFFGPGTRLTVL.

The chain is built from TRBV19 and TRBJ2-7; a weak D match, TRBD2 (5 bases). V was pared by 5 bases and J by 2 bases, with 10 bases between. Germline CDR1 LNHDA, CDR2 SQIVND (reference sequence). The CDR3 is made up of 13 amino acids. The CDR3 sequence: CASSDLAAYEQYF. The CDR3, as DNA: TGTGCCAGTAGTGATCTAGCTGCCTACGAGCAGTACTTC. The whole variable domain, filled in from reference TRBV19 and TRBJ2-7, reads DGGITQSPKYLFRKEGQNVTLSCEQNLNHDAMYWYRQDPGQGLRLIYYSQIVNDFQKGDIAEGYSVSREKKESFPLTVTSAQKNPTAFYLCASSDLAAYEQYFGPGTRLTVT.

The CDR3: CASSPYKPGQARWEPQHF. The CDR3 coding sequence is TGTGCCAGCAGTCCTTACAAACCGGGACAGGCAAGGTGGGAGCCCCAGCATTTT. The chain is built from TRBV6-6 and TRBJ1-5; TRBD1 matches 8 bases. The length of the CDR3 is 18 residues. CDR1 is MNHNY, CDR2 SVGAGI, per germline (reference sequence). V was clipped by 5 bases and J by 8 bases; unmatched bases: 20.

This chain connects TRBV5-4 to TRBJ2-7; TRBD2 might be the D (5 bases). Germline CDR1 is SGHNT and CDR2 is YYREEE (reference sequence). The CDR3 is made up of 14 amino acids. The V and J ends lost 4 bases and 1 base respectively, with 12 bases between them. CDR3 DNA sequence: TGTGCCAGCAGCCAAACGGGCGGGTCCTACGAGCAGTACTTC. This translates into CASSQTGGSYEQYF.

This chain uses TRBV14 with TRBJ2-7, with a tentative D call TRBD2 (5 bases). Germline V CDR1 and CDR2: SGHDN, FVKESK. The CDR3 spans 13 residues. V dropped 4 bases and J dropped 2 bases, with 9 bases sitting between them. CDR3: CASSLSGAYEQYF. CDR3 nucleotides: TGTGCCAGCAGCCTCTCCGGGGCCTACGAGCAGTACTTC.

The CDR3 spells CASRKDFDKNIQYF. The DNA for the CDR3 is TGTGCCAGCCGCAAGGACTTCGATAAAAACATTCAGTACTTC. V gene TRBV11-2 combines with J gene TRBJ2-4; perhaps TRBD2 as D (5 bases). The germline CDR1 and CDR2 sequences are SGHAT and FQNNGV. The CDR3 consists of 14 residues. V was clipped by 8 bases and J by 4 bases, with 15 bases between them.

This clone showed up just a few times. The chain combines TRBV3-1 (or the pseudogene TRBV3-2) with TRBJ2-2; unclear D gene. The CDR3 sequence is 16 residues long. Trimming pared 4 bases from V and 0 bases from J, leaving 12 bases between. CDR1 and CDR2 from the germline V gene are LGHDT and YNNKEL (reference sequence). CDR3 protein: CASSPLLYPNTGELFF. The CDR3, as DNA: TGTGCCAGCAGCCCGCTCCTCTATCCGAACACCGGGGAGCTGTTTTTT.

This chain joins TRBV30 and TRBJ2-7; TRBD1 might be the D (5 bases). Trimming removed 1 base from V and 4 bases from J, with 14 bases in between. This CDR3 has 14 residues. Germline CDR1 GTSNPN, CDR2 SVGIG (reference sequence). CDR3 nucleotide sequence: TGTGCCTGGAGTGATAGGGGAAACATGTACGAGCAGTACTTC. Translating it yields CAWSDRGNMYEQYF. Drawing the rest from reference TRBV30 and TRBJ2-7, the complete variable domain is SQTIHQWPATLVQPVGSPLSLECTVEGTSNPNLYWYRQAAGRGLQLLFYSVGIGQISSEVPQNLSASRPQDRQFILSSKKLLLSDSGFYLCAWSDRGNMYEQYFGPGTRLTVT.

This chain connects TRBV29-1 to TRBJ2-3; 7 bases are a match to TRBD2. V gave up 3 bases and J gave up 0 bases; unmatched junction bases: 9. From germline, CDR1 is SQVTM and CDR2 ANQGSEA. CDR3 length: 16 residues. The CDR3 sequence: CSVDGGGDGSTDTQYF. The CDR3 DNA follows: TGCAGCGTTGATGGGGGGGGAGACGGTAGCACAGATACGCAGTATTTT.

The gene calls are TRBV5-1 and TRBJ1-1; TRBD1 might be the D (6 bases). The germline gives CDR1 SGHRS, CDR2 YFSETQ. The CDR3 is made up of 13 amino acids. Trimming left V 0 bases short and J 5 bases short, with 8 bases between. DNA of the CDR3: TGCGCCAGCAGCTTGGGGACAGAAACTGAAGCTTTCTTT. Translation: CASSLGTETEAFF.

The rearrangement links TRBV7-8 to TRBJ1-1; D gene uncertain. The germline CDR1 and CDR2 sequences are SGHVS and FQNEAQ. The CDR3 loop spans 13 amino acids. Trimming left V 2 bases short and J 7 bases short, with 11 bases between. The CDR3 loop reads CASSLRNRGEAFF. In DNA form, the CDR3 reads TGTGCCAGCAGCTTAAGGAACCGGGGTGAAGCTTTCTTT.

The chain has TRBV11-1 and TRBJ2-7; TRBD1 might be the D (6 bases). V lost 1 base and J lost 1, with 11 bases in between. This CDR3 spans 15 amino acids. Germline-derived CDR1 and CDR2 are SGHAT and FQDESV (reference sequence). The CDR3 nucleotides read TGTGCCAGCAGCTTAGAGTCAGGACAGTCCTACGAGCAGTACTTC. This gives the protein CASSLESGQSYEQYF.

The J gene is TRBJ2-1, the V gene TRBV7-9, with 10 bases lining up with TRBD1. V was pared by 3 bases and J by 7 bases, with 6 bases of the junction left unmatched. The CDR3 runs 15 residues. Germline assignment: CDR1 SEHNR and CDR2 FQNEAQ (reference sequence). Here the CDR3 reads CASSFGTGAENEQFF. CDR3 bases: TGTGCCAGCAGCTTCGGGACAGGGGCTGAAAATGAGCAGTTCTTC.

The V and J genes are TRBV6-1 and TRBJ1-4, with TRBD1 as a possible D gene (6 bases). CDR1 MNHNS and CDR2 SASEGT come from the germline V gene. Trimming pared 0 bases from V and 5 bases from J, leaving 13 bases between. The CDR3 has 16 amino acids. The CDR3 DNA is TGTGCCAGCAGTGAAGCCAGGGGTTTGGGAAATGAAAAACTGTTTTTT. Protein: CASSEARGLGNEKLFF.

The chain is built from TRBV10-3 and TRBJ1-1; the D is unclear. The CDR3 has 15 residues. With 2 bases removed from V and 0 bases from J, the gap between germline ends came to 10 bases. The germline gives CDR1 ENHRY, CDR2 SYGVKD. As DNA, the CDR3 is TGTGCCATCAGTGAGAGGGCCGGGATGAACACTGAAGCTTTCTTT. Translated, it gives CAISERAGMNTEAFF.

The chain carries TRBV6-4 and TRBJ2-5; 9 bases agree with TRBD2. J gave up 5 bases and V 6 bases, and 10 bases lay outside the gene matches. This CDR3 contains 15 residues. From germline, CDR1 is MRHNA and CDR2 SNTAGT. The CDR3 loop reads CASSPGLAGMETQYF. The CDR3 DNA reads TGTGCCAGCAGCCCGGGACTAGCCGGTATGGAGACCCAGTACTTC.

As DNA, the CDR3 is TGTGCCAGCAGGCCGGGGGGGGGAGAGACCCAGTACTTC. Amino acid sequence: CASRPGGGETQYF. The gene calls are TRBV4-2 and TRBJ2-5, with 8 bases matching TRBD2. Germline-derived CDR1 and CDR2 are LGHNA and YNFKEQ. The CDR3 is 13 residues long. Trimming cost V 6 bases and J 4 bases; bases outside gene matches: 4.

The DNA for the CDR3 is TGTGCCAGCAGCTCCGGACTAGCGGGGGGGCATGAGCAGTTCTTC. This sequence encodes CASSSGLAGGHEQFF. The chain employs TRBV11-3 and TRBJ2-1; TRBD2 aligns across 15 bases. The CDR3 sequence is 15 residues long. V was pared by 4 bases and J by 8 bases, with 3 bases of the junction left unmatched. CDR1 is SGHNT and CDR2 is YENEEA in the germline V gene.

The gene calls are TRBV7-3 and TRBJ2-3, with 8 bases that match TRBD2. Trimming at V came to 3 bases and at J to 4 bases, leaving 12 bases not matched to a gene. CDR1 is SGHTA and CDR2 is FQGTGA in the germline V gene. The CDR3 contains 17 residues. CDR3 sequence (DNA): TGTGCCAGCAGCTTCCCTTTGGGGGCGGGAGGACCAGATACGCAGTATTTT. It is translated as CASSFPLGAGGPDTQYF. The complete variable domain, with remaining parts taken from reference TRBV7-3 and TRBJ2-3, reads GAGVSQTPSNKVTEKGKYVELRCDPISGHTALYWYRQSLGQGPEFLIYFQGTGAADDSGLPNDRFFAVRPEGSVSTLKIQRTERGDSAVYLCASSFPLGAGGPDTQYFGPGTRLTVL.

Only one count was recorded for this clone. The V and J genes are TRBV25-1 and TRBJ2-3; 9 bases are shared with TRBD1. The CDR3 is 14 residues long. The ends lost 7 bases at V and 4 bases at J; junction bases unmatched: 6. CDR1 and CDR2 (germline): MGHDK, SYGVNS. For the CDR3, the DNA is TGTGCCAGCATAACAGGGGGCTCAGCAGATACGCAGTATTTT. This encodes CASITGGSADTQYF.

The sample holds a few counts of this clone. J is TRBJ2-7 and V is TRBV6-5; D perhaps matches TRBD1 (6 bases). CDR3 length: 13 residues. Germline CDR1 and CDR2: MNHEY and SVGAGI. Trimming left V 4 bases short and J 1 base short, with 8 bases between. Written as DNA, the CDR3 is TGTGCCAGCAGTTTAACAGGGTCCTACGAGCAGTACGTC. Translated, it gives CASSLTGSYEQYV.

The chain uses TRBV11-2 and TRBJ2-3; 8 bases line up with TRBD1. The CDR3 is 14 residues long. The J segment lost 5 bases and the V segment lost 1 base, leaving 2 bases of the junction unmatched. CDR1 and CDR2 from the germline V gene are SGHAT and FQNNGV. CDR3 sequence (DNA): TGTGCCAGCAGCTTAGGCAGGGGGCGAGATACGCAGTATTTT. Its translation is CASSLGRGRDTQYF.

V and J are TRBV5-5 and TRBJ1-5; D is uncertain. Germline-derived CDR1 and CDR2 are SGHKS and YYEKEE (reference sequence). There are 13 residues in the CDR3. The ends were cut back, 0 bases at V and 5 bases at J, with 6 bases in the middle. The CDR3 is CASSLAGHQPQHF. The CDR3 DNA reads TGTGCCAGCAGCTTGGCAGGTCATCAGCCCCAGCATTTT.

This clone has just one count. V usage is TRBV19 and J usage is TRBJ1-2; tentatively, D is TRBD1 (6 bases). The CDR3 is 12 residues long. V lost 9 bases and J lost 4, with 12 bases in between. Germline values: CDR1 LNHDA, CDR2 SQIVND (reference sequence). The CDR3 sequence is CASRTASYGYTF. The CDR3 region has the DNA TGTGCCAGCCGGACAGCGAGCTATGGCTACACCTTC.

Only one count was recorded for this clone. V gene TRBV28 combines with J gene TRBJ1-2; 8 bases fit TRBD1. Trimming at V came to 6 bases and at J to 7 bases, leaving 10 bases not matched to a gene. The germline gives CDR1 MDHEN, CDR2 SYDVKM. This CDR3 region has 14 residues. CDR3 in amino acids: CASRRPGQVGGYTF. In DNA form, the CDR3 reads TGTGCCAGCAGGAGACCGGGACAGGTGGGTGGCTACACCTTC.